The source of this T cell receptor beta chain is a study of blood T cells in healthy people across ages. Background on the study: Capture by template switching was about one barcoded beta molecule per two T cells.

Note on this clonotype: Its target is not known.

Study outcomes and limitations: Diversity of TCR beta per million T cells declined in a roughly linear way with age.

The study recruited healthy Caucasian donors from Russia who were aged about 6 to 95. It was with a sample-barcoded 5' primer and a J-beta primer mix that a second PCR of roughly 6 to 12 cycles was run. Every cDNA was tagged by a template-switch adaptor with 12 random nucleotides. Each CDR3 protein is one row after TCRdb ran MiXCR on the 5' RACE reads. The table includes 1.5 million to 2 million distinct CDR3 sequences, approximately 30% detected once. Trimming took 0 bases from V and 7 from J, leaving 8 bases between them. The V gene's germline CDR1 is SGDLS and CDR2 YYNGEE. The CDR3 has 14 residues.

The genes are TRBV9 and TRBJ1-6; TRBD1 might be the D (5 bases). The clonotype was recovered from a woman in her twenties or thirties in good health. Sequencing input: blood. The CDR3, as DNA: TGTGCCAGCAGCGTAGCAGGGTTGAATTCACCCCTCCACTTT. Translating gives CASSVAGLNSPLHF.